One and the same sample provided the 24 T cell receptor beta chains below, sequenced in a study of cytomegalovirus exposure and HLA in healthy donors. A multiplex PCR was run with 60 Vbeta primers and 13 Jbeta primers. Sequenced by immunoSEQ multiplex PCR; TCRdb stores in-frame clones only, minus some. Of some 150,000 clones listed, approximately 71% are singletons. Source material: PBMCs. All receptors come from a middle-aged man in good health and CMV-seronegative.

This clone was recorded a few times. The chain uses TRBV11-3 and TRBJ1-1, with D unresolved. Trimming removed 4 bases at V and 2 bases at J, with 5 bases between. The CDR3 is 12 amino acids. Germline V gives CDR1 SGHNT, CDR2 YENEEA. CDR3 nucleotides: TGTGCCAGCAGCTACTTTAACACTGAAGCTTTCTTT. Translating gives CASSYFNTEAFF.

V is TRBV2 and J is TRBJ2-7; TRBD2 matches at 8 bases. The CDR3 consists of 14 residues. CDR1 SNHLY and CDR2 FYNNEI come from the germline V gene. V lost 5 bases, J lost 2 bases, and 5 bases stayed unmatched. The CDR3 coding sequence is TGTGCCAGCAGTCCGGGACTAGTCGCCTACGAGCAGTACTTC. Residues: CASSPGLVAYEQYF.

The genes are TRBV2 and TRBJ2-7, with a tentative D call TRBD1 (5 bases). There are 14 residues in the CDR3. Germline V gene data show CDR1 as SNHLY and CDR2 as FYNNEI. With 5 bases removed from V and 3 bases from J, the gap between germline ends came to 14 bases. The CDR3 DNA reads as TGTGCCAGCAGTACAGGCCGGCCACTCTACGAGCAGTACTTC. Residues: CASSTGRPLYEQYF.

The V gene is TRBV5-5, the J gene TRBJ1-5; D unclear. There are 16 residues in the CDR3. Germline assignment: CDR1 SGHKS and CDR2 YYEKEE (reference sequence). V was shortened by 4 bases and J by 0 bases, with 14 bases between the two germline ends. CDR3 bases: TGTGCCAGCAGCAGAGGTAGGGAGGGTAGCAATCAGCCCCAGCATTTT. This sequence encodes CASSRGREGSNQPQHF.

The chain recombines TRBV27 with TRBJ2-5, with 10 nucleotides matching TRBD2. Unmatched junction bases numbered 5, after V lost 5 bases and J lost 5 bases. Germline CDR1 MNHEY, CDR2 SMNVEV (reference sequence). The CDR3 runs to 14 residues. CDR3 residues: CASSPLAGVETQYF. Here the CDR3 DNA reads TGTGCCAGCAGTCCGCTAGCGGGGGTGGAGACCCAGTACTTC.

This clone was observed a few times. Here the CDR3 DNA reads TGCGCCAGCAGCTTGGGACAGTACAATGAGCAGTTCTTC. It codes for CASSLGQYNEQFF. V gene TRBV5-1 combines with J gene TRBJ2-1, with a weak D call TRBD1 (5 bases). From germline, CDR1 is SGHRS and CDR2 YFSETQ. The CDR3 has 13 amino acids. Trimming shortened V by 0 bases and J by 4 bases, and 5 bases separated the two germline ends.

This clone has more than one count but fewer than ten. The chain uses TRBV5-1 and TRBJ2-1; D unresolved. The CDR3 runs to 13 residues. V was clipped by 1 base and J by 3 bases, with 5 bases between them. Germline V gene sequence: CDR1 SGHRS, CDR2 YFSETQ. CDR3 amino acids: CASSLSFYNEQFF. The CDR3 DNA follows: TGCGCCAGCAGCTTGAGCTTCTACAATGAGCAGTTCTTC.

V and J are TRBV11-1 and TRBJ2-1, with unresolved D. Germline loops: CDR1 SGHAT, CDR2 FQDESV (reference sequence). Trimming removed 5 bases at V and 2 bases at J, with 16 bases between. This CDR3 is 16 amino acids long. CDR3 in amino acids: CASSKRRSPPYNEQFF. The CDR3 nucleotides read TGTGCCAGCAGCAAGAGGCGCAGCCCCCCCTACAATGAGCAGTTCTTC.

The V and J genes are TRBV9 and TRBJ1-2; 10 bases are shared with TRBD1. Germline CDR1 reads SGDLS; CDR2 reads YYNGEE. Trimming cost V 4 bases and J 2 bases; bases outside gene matches: 2. The CDR3 is 14 amino acids. CDR3: CASSLDRGNYGYTF. The DNA of the CDR3 is TGTGCCAGCAGCCTGGACAGGGGGAACTATGGCTACACCTTC.

The J gene is TRBJ1-5, the V gene TRBV4-2, with 12 positions matching TRBD1. This CDR3 is 21 amino acids long. Germline assignment: CDR1 LGHNA and CDR2 YNFKEQ. The ends lost 1 base at V and 4 bases at J; junction bases unmatched: 17. Here the CDR3 DNA reads TGTGCCAGCAGCCAAGGTTACAAACCCCATCCGGGACAGGGGGCGAATCAGCCCCAGCATTTT. It codes for CASSQGYKPHPGQGANQPQHF.

CDR3 amino acids: CASSQGGVLSFPYEQYF. The DNA for the CDR3 is TGTGCCAGCAGCCAAGGAGGGGTCTTAAGTTTTCCCTACGAGCAGTACTTC. The gene calls are TRBV5-6 and TRBJ2-5; tentative D call: TRBD2 (6 bases). The last part of the DNA fits TRBJ2-7 better; the J call may be wrong. The V gene's germline CDR1 is SGHDT and CDR2 YYEEEE. The CDR3 sequence is 17 residues long.

The chain links TRBV5-6 to TRBJ2-7; the match to TRBD1 covers 7 bases. Losses at the gene ends were 3 bases for V and 2 bases for J; bases not matched to a gene: 11. The CDR3 sequence is 16 residues long. The germline CDR1 and CDR2 sequences are SGHDT and YYEEEE. The CDR3 is CASSSLTGFGPYEQYF. CDR3 coding DNA: TGTGCCAGCAGCTCCTTGACAGGGTTCGGCCCCTACGAGCAGTACTTC.

V gene TRBV7-3 combines with J gene TRBJ1-1; D call uncertain. The germline V and J ends were trimmed by 5 bases and 11 bases, with 21 bases remaining between them. CDR1 is SGHTA and CDR2 is FQGTGA in the germline V gene. The CDR3 covers 14 residues. CDR3 sequence: CASSPGPLAAGAFF. CDR3 nucleotides: TGTGCCAGCAGCCCAGGCCCGCTCGCTGCTGGGGCTTTCTTT.

This clone was recorded only once. V usage is TRBV28 and J usage is TRBJ2-7, with 8 bases lining up with TRBD1. The CDR3 covers 16 residues. With V trimmed by 6 bases and J by 2 bases, 12 bases remained unmatched. Germline CDR1 MDHEN, CDR2 SYDVKM. The CDR3 sequence: CASSPPGQGGPYEQYF. In nucleotides, the CDR3 is TGTGCCAGCAGCCCTCCCGGACAGGGAGGCCCCTACGAGCAGTACTTC.

The gene calls are TRBV6-4 and TRBJ2-1; 7 bases map to TRBD1. CDR1 is MRHNA, CDR2 SNTAGT, per germline. The CDR3 totals 15 residues. Losses at the gene ends were 0 bases for V and 7 bases for J; bases not matched to a gene: 6. The CDR3: CASSDSTRGYNEQFF. The CDR3 DNA reads TGTGCCAGCAGTGACTCGACCAGGGGGTATAATGAGCAGTTCTTC.

The chain is built from TRBV9 and TRBJ2-7, with 10 bases matching TRBD1. Trimming removed 4 bases from V and 2 bases from J; junction bases left unmatched: 3. CDR1 SGDLS and CDR2 YYNGEE come from the germline V gene. The CDR3 is 14 residues long. The DNA for the CDR3 is TGTGCCAGCAGCTTAGGACAGGGGGCCTACGAGCAGTACTTC. This translates into CASSLGQGAYEQYF.

The chain combines TRBV5-1 with TRBJ2-2; a weak D match, TRBD1 (6 bases). Trimming cost V 4 bases and J 6 bases, with 13 bases left between them. Germline-derived CDR1 and CDR2 are SGHRS and YFSETQ. This CDR3 spans 14 amino acids. CDR3 loop: CASSLNRDAGELFF. Written as DNA, the CDR3 is TGCGCCAGCAGCCTGAACAGGGACGCCGGGGAGCTGTTTTTT.

The chain links TRBV5-5 to TRBJ1-2; D perhaps matches TRBD1 (5 bases). Per the germline V gene, CDR1 is SGHKS and CDR2 is YYEKEE (reference sequence). There are 15 residues in the CDR3. With 6 bases removed from V and 3 bases from J, the gap between germline ends came to 18 bases. The CDR3 coding sequence is TGTGCCAGCAACGCCAGGTGGGAAGGGGACTATGGCTACACCTTC. It translates to CASNARWEGDYGYTF.

The rearrangement uses TRBV19 and TRBJ1-2, with 7 bases fitting TRBD1. The junction had 4 bases not matched to a gene; V was cut back by 5 bases and J by 4 bases. Germline V gene data show CDR1 as LNHDA and CDR2 as SQIVND (reference sequence). The CDR3 has 13 amino acids. The CDR3 is CASSAGGSYGYTF. The CDR3 region has the DNA TGTGCCAGTAGTGCAGGGGGGAGCTATGGCTACACCTTC.

The chain employs TRBV18 and TRBJ1-1, with a tentative D call TRBD1 (5 bases). V gave up 4 bases and J gave up 3 bases, with 9 bases separating them. CDR3 length: 13 amino acids. Germline V lookup: CDR1 KGHSH, CDR2 LQKENI. CDR3 sequence reads: CASSQLRDTEAFF. CDR3 nucleotides: TGTGCCAGCTCACAGCTCAGGGACACTGAAGCTTTCTTT. Full variable domain (rest looked up from reference TRBV18 and TRBJ1-1): NAGVMQNPRHLVRRRGQEARLRCSPMKGHSHVYWYRQLPEEGLKFMVYLQKENIIDESGMPKERFSAEFPKEGPSILRIQQVVRGDSAAYFCASSQLRDTEAFFGQGTRLTVV.

The V gene is TRBV7-2, the J gene TRBJ2-5, with 7 bases fitting TRBD1. This CDR3 contains 17 residues. Germline trimming cut 1 base from V and 2 bases from J; bases unmatched to any gene: 10. Germline assignment: CDR1 SGHTA and CDR2 FQGNSA. Here the CDR3 DNA reads TGTGCCAGCAGCTTAGGACCCGCAGGGGGTGGGCAAGAGACCCAGTACTTC. Translated: CASSLGPAGGGQETQYF.

The genes are TRBV7-2 and TRBJ2-7, with 7 nucleotides matching TRBD1. The CDR3 is 12 amino acids. V was pared by 7 bases and J by 6 bases, with 6 bases of the junction left unmatched. CDR1 SGHTA and CDR2 FQGNSA come from the germline V gene. CDR3 nucleotide sequence: TGTGCCAGCAACCGACAGGGTTGCGAGCAGTACTTC. Protein product: CASNRQGCEQYF.

This clone was seen a few times. This chain joins TRBV10-3 and TRBJ2-2; tentatively, D is TRBD1 (5 bases). Between the trimmed V and J ends, which lost 10 bases and 3 bases, there was a span of 18 bases. There are 15 residues in the CDR3. The germline V gene has CDR1 ENHRY and CDR2 SYGVKD. DNA of the CDR3: TGTGCCAGCCGCGTGGTCGACAGAGACACCGGGGAGCTGTTTTTT. The encoded protein is CASRVVDRDTGELFF.

This clone appeared a few times. The chain uses TRBV4-1 and TRBJ2-1; tentatively, D is TRBD2 (6 bases). The germline CDR1 and CDR2 sequences are MGHRA and YSYEKL. V shed 5 bases and J shed 12 bases, with 11 bases lying between them. The CDR3 has 11 amino acids. The CDR3 sequence is CASSSTRTQFF. CDR3 coding DNA: TGCGCCAGCAGCTCGACTAGAACGCAGTTCTTC.